This record concerns one T cell receptor beta chain sequence. Antigen specificity is unknown. Likely unrecorded immune exposures existed in these nominally healthy donors. These data come from a study of cytomegalovirus exposure and HLA in healthy donors. Findings of the study overall: It was in a later analysis that TCR association rates were seen to vary by HLA locus, highest for DRB1 and lowest for HLA-C. Most likely, a cluster of highly shared sequence variants arose as a sequencing artifact.

This CDR3 contains 14 residues. Trimming pared 4 bases from V and 0 bases from J, leaving 10 bases between. CDR1 SEHNR and CDR2 FQNEAQ come from the germline V gene (reference sequence). PCR amplification relied on 60 Vbeta primers (plus 13 Jbeta primers). In the authors' workflow: A later analysis tallied approximately 87 million unique TCR beta chains, about 11 million of them shared. Clones were sequenced by immunoSEQ multiplex PCR, and TCRdb holds only the in-frame ones, with some missing. The D gene and trimming were derived from the DNA, and the V and J assignments and clone size from that table. The sample yields 150,000 to 200,000 clones, 79% seen once.

The sequencing input was PBMCs. The clonotype was recovered from a woman between 45 and 65 years old in good health and CMV-seronegative. This chain joins TRBV7-9 and TRBJ2-7, with no clear D. The CDR3 DNA sequence: TGTGCCAGCAGCTCCTCTGGCCTCTCCTACGAGCAGTACTTC. Translated: CASSSSGLSYEQYF.